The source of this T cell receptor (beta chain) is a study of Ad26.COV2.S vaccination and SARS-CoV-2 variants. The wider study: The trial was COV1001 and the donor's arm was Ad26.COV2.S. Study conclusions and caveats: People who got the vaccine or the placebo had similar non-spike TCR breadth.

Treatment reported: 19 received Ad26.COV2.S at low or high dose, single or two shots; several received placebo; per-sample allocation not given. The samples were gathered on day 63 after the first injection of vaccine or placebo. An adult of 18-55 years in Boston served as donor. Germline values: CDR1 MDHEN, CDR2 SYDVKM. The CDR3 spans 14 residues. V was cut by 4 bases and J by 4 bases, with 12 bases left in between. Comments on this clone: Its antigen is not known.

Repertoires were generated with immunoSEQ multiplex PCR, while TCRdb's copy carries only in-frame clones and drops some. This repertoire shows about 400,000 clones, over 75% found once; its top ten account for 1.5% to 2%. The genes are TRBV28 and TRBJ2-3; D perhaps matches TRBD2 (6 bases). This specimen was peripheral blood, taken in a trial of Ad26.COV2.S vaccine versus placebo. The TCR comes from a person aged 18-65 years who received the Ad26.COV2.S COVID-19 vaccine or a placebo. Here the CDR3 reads CASSSGTLSDTQYF. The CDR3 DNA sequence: TGTGCCAGCAGTTCCGGGACTTTATCAGATACGCAGTATTTT.